Presented here are 7 T cell receptor beta chains from one specimen sequenced in a study of regulatory T cells in long-lasting Graves disease. Time point defined: persistent/refractory GD, antithyroid drugs over 5 years with positive TRAb. There was RNA extracted from PBMCs, and the TCR library was made from it. For TCR beta, libraries came from iRepertoire HTBI primers and Arm-PCR of CDR3 regions. TCRdb redid the calling of the multiplex PCR reads with MiXCR, one entry per CDR3 protein. The sample includes about 340,000 distinct CDR3 sequences, about 20% seen only once; the top ten take over 25%. Sequenced here: peripheral blood mononuclear cells (PBMCs), sampled when the disease was refractory, from a patient treated with antithyroid drugs. The origin of the receptors is a female donor with Graves disease.

This clonotype was counted between two and nine times. The chain joins TRBV27 to TRBJ1-6; the D is unclear. Germline V gives CDR1 MNHEY, CDR2 SMNVEV (reference sequence). CDR3 length: 14 residues. V shed 5 bases and J shed 4 bases, with 9 bases lying between them. CDR3 in amino acids: CASSLTRYNSPLHF. DNA of the CDR3: TGTGCCAGCAGTCTGACCCGGTATAATTCACCCCTCCACTTT.

V gene TRBV5-1 combines with J gene TRBJ2-3; D unclear. V was cut by 0 bases and J by 2 bases, with 7 bases left in between. The CDR3 contains 14 residues. CDR1 and CDR2 from the germline V gene are SGHRS and YFSETQ. This chain's CDR3 is CASSLGRPTDTQYF. DNA for the CDR3: TGCGCCAGCAGCTTGGGACGGCCCACAGATACGCAGTATTTT.

This clonotype was counted many times. Here the CDR3 DNA reads TGTGCCACCAGTGATTCGGGACGCATTTACACCTTC. Protein sequence: CATSDSGRIYTF. The chain has TRBV24-1 and TRBJ1-2; maybe TRBD1 (5 bases). Deletions cut 2 bases from V and 11 bases from J, with 11 bases between. CDR1 and CDR2 from the germline V gene are KGHDR and SFDVKD. The CDR3 loop spans 12 amino acids.

This clonotype was found many times. The chain uses TRBV7-9 and TRBJ2-5; weak D call: TRBD1 (6 bases). Between the trimmed V and J ends, which lost 4 bases and 5 bases, there was a span of 14 bases. The CDR3 has 14 amino acids. In germline, CDR1 is SEHNR, CDR2 FQNEAQ (reference sequence). Here the CDR3 reads CASSSGELVETQYF. The CDR3 nucleotides are TGTGCCAGCAGCTCAGGGGAACTGGTGGAGACCCAGTACTTC.

At least ten counts were recorded for this clonotype. The V call is TRBV27, the J call TRBJ1-6; 8 bases align to TRBD1. The V gene's germline CDR1 is MNHEY and CDR2 SMNVEV (reference sequence). V trimming: 7 bases; J trimming: 10 bases; junction bases outside the gene matches: 9. This CDR3 region has 14 residues. The CDR3 DNA sequence: TGTGCCAGCAACAAGGACAGGGTAGACTCACCCCTCCACTTT. This translates into CASNKDRVDSPLHF.

This clonotype was detected a few times. V gene TRBV7-3 combines with J gene TRBJ1-1; D not resolved. This CDR3 spans 16 amino acids. From germline, CDR1 is SGHTA and CDR2 FQGTGA. Deletions cut 3 bases from V and 1 base from J, with 15 bases between. CDR3 loop: CASSLAGRSANTEAFF. Here the CDR3 DNA reads TGTGCCAGCAGCTTGGCAGGCCGTAGCGCGAACACTGAAGCTTTCTTT.

The V gene is TRBV7-3, the J gene TRBJ2-7; D is perhaps TRBD1 (5 bases). The germline V gene has CDR1 SGHTA and CDR2 FQGTGA. The CDR3 runs 13 residues. Trimming took 1 base from V and 4 from J, leaving 8 bases between them. The CDR3 bases are TGTGCCAGCAGCTTAAGACAGAATTACGAGCAGTACTTC. Translation: CASSLRQNYEQYF.